These T cell receptor beta chains were read from a single sample in a study of OX40 agonist ivuxolimab in advanced cancers. TCRdb's table, derived via immunoSEQ multiplex PCR, lists solely in-frame clones and lacks some. The sample lists around 24,000 clones, roughly 84% seen once, with about 16% in the top ten. The source was CD4+ or CD8+ T cells sorted from blood, collected in a trial of the OX40 agonist ivuxolimab. These receptors originate from an adult with an advanced solid tumor such as melanoma, head and neck, liver or kidney cancer. Both conserved end residues are part of each CDR3. The D gene is left open where the match is weak. The size entry is marked missing in some rows and otherwise reads once, few, many or a size class.

abundance	d_gene	j_gene	v_gene	CDR3nt	CDR3aa
NA	TRBD2	TRBJ2-7	TRBV9	TGTGCCAGCAGCGTAGACCCGGGACTAGCGGGAGCGCGGGAGCAGTACTTC	CASSVDPGLAGAREQYF
NA	TRBD1	TRBJ2-7	TRBV5-5	TGTGCCAGCAGCCCAACACCAACAGGGGGTAGCTACGAGCAGTACTTC	CASSPTPTGGSYEQYF
few	TRBD1	TRBJ1-6	TRBV19	TGTGCCAGTAGTACCAAAGGGACAGGGGGCAGGTCACCCCTCCACTTT	CASSTKGTGGRSPLHF
NA	TRBD1	TRBJ2-7	TRBV2	TGTGCCAGCACCTTAGGTGGGACAGTTTCCTACGAGCAGTACTTC	CASTLGGTVSYEQYF
NA	NA	TRBJ2-2	TRBV7-2	TGTGCCAGCAGCGTCAGACTAGGAAACACCGGGGAGCTGTTTTTT	CASSVRLGNTGELFF
NA	TRBD2	TRBJ2-1	TRBV29-1	TGCAGCGTTGGAGGGACTAGCGGGGGAATCTACAATGAGCAGTTCTTC	CSVGGTSGGIYNEQFF
NA	NA	TRBJ1-1	TRBV18	TGTGCCAGCTCATCCGATCAGGTGAACACTGAAGCTTTCTTT	CASSSDQVNTEAFF
NA	NA	TRBJ2-2	TRBV14	TGTGCCAGCAGCCAAGCTCGCTTAACCGGGGAGCTGTTTTTT	CASSQARLTGELFF
NA	NA	TRBJ1-2	TRBV5-4	TGTGCCAGCAGCCGCACAGCTCCCTATGGCTACACCTTC	CASSRTAPYGYTF
NA	NA	TRBJ1-1	TRBV6-5	TGTGCCAGCTCTTCAGTAGGTCTGAGTTCCACTGAAGCTTTCTTT	CASSSVGLSSTEAFF
NA	NA	TRBJ2-7	TRBV6-1	TGTGCCAGCAGTGCGCCGCCCTACGAGCAGTACTTC	CASSAPPYEQYF
NA	TRBD2	TRBJ2-7	TRBV15	TGTGCCACCAGCAGGTCTAGCGGGAGTTTAAATTACGAGCAGTACTTC	CATSRSSGSLNYEQYF
NA	TRBD1	TRBJ1-6	TRBV5-1	TGCGCCAGCAGCTTGGCCGGGACAGGGATAAATTCACCCCTCCACTTT	CASSLAGTGINSPLHF
NA	NA	TRBJ1-4	TRBV11-2	TGTGCCAGCAGTCAATGGCGGCTTAATGAAAAACTGTTTTTT	CASSQWRLNEKLFF
NA	TRBD2	TRBJ2-5	TRBV19	TGTGCCAGTAGTATTTGTAAGCGGTCTAGCGGGGTCTGGGTGGAGACCCAGTACTTC	CASSICKRSSGVWVETQYF
few	TRBD1	TRBJ1-5	TRBV7-8	TGTGCCAGCAGCTTAGACAGGGGAGGCAATCAGCCCCAGCATTTT	CASSLDRGGNQPQHF
NA	TRBD2	TRBJ2-3	TRBV19	TGTGCCAGTAGCCACGGACTAGCCGGGGGAGATACGCAGTATTTT	CASSHGLAGGDTQYF
NA	TRBD2	TRBJ2-3	TRBV6-1	TGTGCCAGCAGTACGCGACTAGCTGGCACAGATACGCAGTATTTT	CASSTRLAGTDTQYF
NA	NA	TRBJ2-5	TRBV7-7	TGTGCTAGCAGCTTAAGCGGACAAGAGACCCAGTACTTC	CASSLSGQETQYF
NA	TRBD2	TRBJ2-3	TRBV10-2	TGCGCCAGCCGCCGGGGGGGCCGCAGCGGAGATACGCAGTATTTT	CASRRGGRSGDTQYF
NA	TRBD2	TRBJ2-1	TRBV7-8	TGTGCCAGCAGCTTAGGGGGGGGACTAGCTAACAATGAGCAGTTCTTC	CASSLGGGLANNEQFF
NA	TRBD2	TRBJ2-3	TRBV10-3	TGTGCCATCAGTGAGTCAGAGGCGGGAGTCAGAGATACGCAGTATTTT	CAISESEAGVRDTQYF
NA	TRBD2	TRBJ2-1	TRBV7-9	TGTGCCAGCAGCCCAAGCCGGACTAGCGGGAGTAATACTGAGCAGTTCTTC	CASSPSRTSGSNTEQFF
NA	NA	TRBJ1-6	TRBV19	TGTGCCAGTAGGTGGGATTCGGATAATTCACCCCTCCACTTT	CASRWDSDNSPLHF
NA	TRBD1	TRBJ2-2	TRBV5-1	TGCGCCAGCAGCCCTAGGGACAGGAGTGACGCGAACACCGGGGAGCTGTTTTTT	CASSPRDRSDANTGELFF
few	NA	TRBJ2-7	TRBV12-1	TGTGCCAGCAGCTCCCCCGTACTCAGCTCCTACGAGCAGTACTTC	CASSSPVLSSYEQYF
NA	NA	TRBJ1-3	TRBV25-1	TGTGCCAGCAGTGAATTGGCGGAGGGTGGGAGAAACACCATATATTTT	CASSELAEGGRNTIYF
NA	NA	TRBJ2-7	TRBV19	TGTGCCAGTAGTGCCGGGGGTAGCGTCTACGAGCAGTACTTC	CASSAGGSVYEQYF
NA	TRBD2	TRBJ2-5	TRBV9	TGTGCCAGCAGCGCGGGGGGGGAGACCCAGTACTTC	CASSAGGETQYF
NA	TRBD2	TRBJ2-1	TRBV30	TGTGCCTGGAGCGTCCAACTAGCGGGAAGTTATCATGAGCAGTTCTTC	CAWSVQLAGSYHEQFF
once	TRBD1	TRBJ2-5	TRBV5-1	TGCGCCAGCAGCTTCTCAGGGGGCCTAAGGCAAGAGACCCAGTACTTC	CASSFSGGLRQETQYF
NA	NA	TRBJ2-5	TRBV4-3	TGCGCCAGCAGCCCCAGTGGGGTTGGAGAGGAGACCCAGTACTTC	CASSPSGVGEETQYF
NA	TRBD2	TRBJ2-3	TRBV5-1	TGCGCCAGCAGCCCCCGGACTAGCGGGGGGGCAGATACGCAGTATTTT	CASSPRTSGGADTQYF